By sample fraction, the clone carrying this T cell receptor beta chain is medium-sized (0.01 to 0.1%). Its antigen is undetermined. Findings and caveats of the study: Tumor Tregs overlapped most with tumor, then blood, naive CD4+ cells. Tumor memory CD4+ T cell TCR gene usage was found to cluster with blood and lymph node memory CD4+ cells and with lymph node naive CD4+ cells.

Cells sorted as Tregs were CD4+, CD25+ and CD127-/low. Constant-region reverse primers amplified full-length variable regions, followed by semi-nested Nested Universal Primer A PCR. From the 5' RACE reads, TCRdb called clonotypes with MiXCR, one entry per CDR3 protein. The sample has more than 9,000 distinct CDR3 sequences, approximately 17% seen once. The V gene's germline CDR1 is SEHNR and CDR2 FQNEAQ (reference sequence). This CDR3 has 12 amino acids. Trimming left V 1 base short and J 12 bases short, with 9 bases between. The TCR sequence derives from a female donor with breast cancer. The genes are TRBV7-9 and TRBJ1-4; the D is unclear. The sample taken for sequencing was Tregs sorted from a lymph node. The CDR3 loop is CASSLGVGQLFF. Here the CDR3 DNA reads TGTGCCAGCAGCTTAGGGGTCGGGCAACTGTTTTTT.